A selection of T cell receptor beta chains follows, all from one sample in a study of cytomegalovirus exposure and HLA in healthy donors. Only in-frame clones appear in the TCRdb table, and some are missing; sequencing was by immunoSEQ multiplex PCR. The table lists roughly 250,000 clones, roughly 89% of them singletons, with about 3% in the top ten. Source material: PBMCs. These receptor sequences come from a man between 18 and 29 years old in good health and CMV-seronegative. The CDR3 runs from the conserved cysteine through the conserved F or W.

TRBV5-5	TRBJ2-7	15	CASITIRGERGEQYF
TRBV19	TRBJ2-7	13	CASSMGRAEEQYF
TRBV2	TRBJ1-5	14	CASSPRTARGAQHF
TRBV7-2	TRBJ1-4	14	CASSYGTAKEKLFF
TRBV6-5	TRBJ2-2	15	CASRPGHLNTGELFF
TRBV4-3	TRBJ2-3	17	CASSQDRSGGSTDTQYF
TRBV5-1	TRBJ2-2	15	CASSLEGLPSGELFF
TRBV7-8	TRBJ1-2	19	CASSLEADRGQPKPYGYTF
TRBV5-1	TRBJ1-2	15	CASSTATGTYYGYTF
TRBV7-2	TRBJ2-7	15	CASSLGGLASYEQYF
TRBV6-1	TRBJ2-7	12	CATDWSHDEQYF
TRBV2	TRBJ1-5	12	CASSETGWTQHF
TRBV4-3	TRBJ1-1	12	CASSQTGSGAFF
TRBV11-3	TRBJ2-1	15	CASSPGQGSYNEQFF
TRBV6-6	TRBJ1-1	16	CASTPNPPTRRIEAFF